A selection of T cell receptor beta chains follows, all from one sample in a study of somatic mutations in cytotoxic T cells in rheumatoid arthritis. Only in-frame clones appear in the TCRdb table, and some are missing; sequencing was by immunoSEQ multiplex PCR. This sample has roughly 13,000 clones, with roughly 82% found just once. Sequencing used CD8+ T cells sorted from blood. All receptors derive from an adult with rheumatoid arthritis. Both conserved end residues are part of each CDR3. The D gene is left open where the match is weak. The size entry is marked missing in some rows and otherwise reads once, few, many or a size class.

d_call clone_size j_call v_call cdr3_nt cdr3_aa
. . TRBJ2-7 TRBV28 TGTGCCAGCAGTATGTTAGGGGGTCTCTACGAGCAGTACTTC CASSMLGGLYEQYF
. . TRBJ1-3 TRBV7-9 TGTGCCAGCAGCTTAGAATGGGCAGGGGCCCCGCAGGGAAACACCATATATTTT CASSLEWAGAPQGNTIYF
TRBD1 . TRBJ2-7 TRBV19 TGTGCCAGTAGTTTACGGACAGGGGGAGCGACCTACGAGCAGTACTTC CASSLRTGGATYEQYF
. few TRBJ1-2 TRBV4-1 TGCGCCAGCAGCCAAGGGACACCGAACTACGATGACTATGGCTACACCTTC CASSQGTPNYDDYGYTF
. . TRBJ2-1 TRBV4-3 TGCGCCAGCAGCCCAGGGGCCTCCTACAATGAGCAGTTCTTC CASSPGASYNEQFF
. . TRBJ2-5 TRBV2 TGTGCCAGCAGTGAATTTGGCGACGGACAGGAGACCCAGTACTTC CASSEFGDGQETQYF
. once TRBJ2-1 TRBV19 TGTGCCAGTAGTATAGTCCCCGCCGGTAATGAGCAGTTCTTC CASSIVPAGNEQFF
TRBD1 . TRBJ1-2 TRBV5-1 TGCGCCAGCAGCTCAGGACAGGGAGAAGGCTACACCTTC CASSSGQGEGYTF
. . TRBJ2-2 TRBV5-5 TGTGCCAGCAGTTTCTCCCCATACGGAGACGGGGAGCTGTTTTTT CASSFSPYGDGELFF
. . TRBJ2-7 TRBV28 TGTGCCAGCAGTCCAGGGGTGTTTCTACGAGGGCAGTACTTC CASSPGVFLRGQYF
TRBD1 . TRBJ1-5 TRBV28 TGTGCCAGCAACCGGGACAGTGGTCAGCCCCAGCATTTT CASNRDSGQPQHF
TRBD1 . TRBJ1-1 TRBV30 TGTGCCTGGGCCAAGCCCTACAGGGGATTGAACACTGAAGCTTTCTTT CAWAKPYRGLNTEAFF
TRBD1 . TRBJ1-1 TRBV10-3 TGTGCCATCAGTGGTCGGCAGGGGGCGGGGAACACTGAAGCTTTCTTT CAISGRQGAGNTEAFF